This T cell receptor beta chain came from a study of a mutant IDH1 vaccine in newly diagnosed glioma. Study-wide context: Patients received vaccination from 4-6 weeks after radiotherapy alone, or with temozolomide cycles.

Turning to this clone: The antigen remains unidentified.

Generated by immunoSEQ multiplex PCR, the TCRdb table keeps only in-frame clones and is missing some. This table holds 53,000 or so clones, around 80% found once. The germline gives CDR1 SGHRS, CDR2 YFSETQ. The V end was cut by 0 bases, the J end by 6 bases, with 16 bases between. The CDR3 runs to 16 residues. Documented time point: week 5, during vaccination. Vaccination comprised doses that each held 300 ug of mutant IDH1 20-mer peptide, plus topical imiquimod. Points from the study as a whole: With respect to changes in top peripheral T cell clonotypes, pseudoprogression seemed unrelated.

This sequence was found in a man aged 50 to 60 with glioma. The chain carries TRBV5-1 and TRBJ2-1, with D perhaps matching TRBD1 or TRBD2 (5 bases each). Sequencing used PBMCs, obtained from a glioma patient whose treatment included an IDH1 peptide vaccine. In DNA form, the CDR3 reads TGCGCCAGCAGCTTGGCCGGGACCCTGAGGTCCAATGAGCAGTTCTTC. Translating it yields CASSLAGTLRSNEQFF.